A selection of T cell receptor beta chains follows, all from one sample in a study of response to subunit inactivated influenza vaccine. Each CDR3 protein is one row after TCRdb ran MiXCR on the RT-PCR reads. In the table there are roughly 650,000 distinct CDR3 sequences, more than 15% of which are singletons. The material sequenced was PBMCs from blood, taken roughly 12 days after vaccination. The receptors come from a man in his fifties who received an inactivated influenza vaccine. CDR3s include the opening cysteine and the closing phenylalanine or tryptophan. Each record gives: J gene, clone size, D gene, V gene, CDR3 protein, CDR3 DNA. D genes are given only for firm matches. Rows may omit the clone size; those that give it use once, few, many or a size class.

J: TRBJ2-1
size: many
D: TRBD2
V: TRBV7-2
CDR3: CASSRTGTSGSYEQFF
DNA: TGTGCCAGCAGCAGGACCGGGACTAGCGGGAGCTATGAGCAGTTCTTC

J: TRBJ2-7
size: -
D: -
V: TRBV18
CDR3: CASSPSSKEQYF
DNA: TGTGCCAGCTCACCCAGCAGCAAAGAGCAGTACTTC

J: TRBJ1-1
size: -
D: TRBD1
V: TRBV15
CDR3: CATSRGQGATEAFF
DNA: TGTGCCACCAGCAGAGGACAGGGGGCCACTGAAGCTTTCTTT

J: TRBJ2-1
size: few
D: -
V: TRBV20-1
CDR3: CSARDSQRGNEQFF
DNA: TGCAGTGCTAGAGATTCCCAGAGGGGGAATGAGCAGTTCTTC

J: TRBJ2-7
size: -
D: -
V: TRBV5-1
CDR3: CASSLQGVASGEQYF
DNA: TGCGCCAGCAGCTTGCAGGGTGTGGCATCGGGCGAGCAGTACTTC

J: TRBJ2-3
size: -
D: -
V: TRBV30
CDR3: CAWSVLKSTDTQYF
DNA: TGTGCCTGGAGTGTGTTGAAAAGCACAGATACGCAGTATTTT

J: TRBJ2-3
size: -
D: -
V: TRBV29-1
CDR3: CSVSGVGTDTQYF
DNA: TGCAGCGTTAGTGGAGTAGGCACAGATACGCAGTATTTT

J: TRBJ2-1
size: -
D: -
V: TRBV12-3/TRBV12-4
CDR3: CASSISDDRGGSYNEQFF
DNA: TGTGCCAGCAGTATATCTGACGACCGTGGGGGGTCCTACAATGAGCAGTTCTTC

J: TRBJ2-3
size: -
D: TRBD2
V: TRBV24-1
CDR3: CATTGGDTTDTQYF
DNA: TGTGCCACCACGGGGGGGGATACCACAGATACGCAGTATTTT

J: TRBJ1-2
size: few
D: TRBD1
V: TRBV15
CDR3: CATSARDRGYGYTF
DNA: TGTGCCACCAGCGCACGGGACAGGGGCTATGGCTACACCTTC

J: TRBJ1-4
size: few
D: TRBD1
V: TRBV28
CDR3: CASSTGTATNEKLFF
DNA: TGTGCCAGCAGTACCGGGACAGCAACTAATGAAAAACTGTTTTTT

J: TRBJ2-3
size: many
D: TRBD2
V: TRBV20-1
CDR3: CSASAGAADTQYF
DNA: TGCAGTGCTAGCGCGGGAGCGGCAGATACGCAGTATTTT

J: TRBJ2-2
size: -
D: TRBD1
V: TRBV12-3/TRBV12-4
CDR3: CASTDRQGGVGELFF
DNA: TGTGCCAGCACAGACCGACAGGGCGGTGTCGGGGAGCTGTTTTTT

J: TRBJ1-4
size: few
D: -
V: TRBV7-2
CDR3: CASSFSGATNEKLFF
DNA: TGTGCCAGCAGCTTTTCGGGGGCAACTAATGAAAAACTGTTTTTT

J: TRBJ2-3
size: few
D: -
V: TRBV4-3
CDR3: CASSHRTPSTDTQYF
DNA: TGCGCCAGCAGCCACCGGACCCCCAGCACAGATACGCAGTATTTT

J: TRBJ1-1
size: few
D: -
V: TRBV7-6
CDR3: CASSMAVNTEAFF
DNA: TGTGCCAGCAGCATGGCGGTAAACACTGAAGCTTTCTTT

J: TRBJ2-5
size: -
D: TRBD2
V: TRBV20-1
CDR3: CSAIPLLATETQYF
DNA: TGCAGTGCCATACCCCTACTAGCGACAGAGACCCAGTACTTC

J: TRBJ2-7
size: few
D: TRBD2
V: TRBV9
CDR3: CASSVGGRAFEQYF
DNA: TGTGCCAGCAGCGTAGGCGGGAGGGCCTTTGAGCAGTACTTC